The present TCR beta chain was sequenced within a study of neurological immune-mediated disorders. The making of cDNA relied on 5'RACE with 10-nucleotide random UMIs. TCRdb used MiXCR to reprocess the 5' RACE reads, holding one entry per CDR3 protein. The sample consists of under 80,000 distinct CDR3 sequences, 3.5% to 5% of them appearing once. Study results and limitations: None of the CDR3 amino acid sequences of expanded clones were shared across subjects, and this suggested private repertoires in all groups. Patients with HTLV-1-associated myelopathy showed the most TCR clonal expansion. Those with multiple sclerosis showed the least, falling below healthy controls.

This clonotype was recorded at least ten times. Its antigen is as yet unknown. Trimming cost V 1 base and J 3 bases; bases outside gene matches: 3. This CDR3 is built from 15 residues. Per the germline V gene, CDR1 is SGHKS and CDR2 is YYEKEE (reference sequence). The chain couples TRBV5-5 to TRBJ2-2; 7 bases agree with TRBD1. The sequencing sample was made of PBMCs. The clonotype was recovered from a man aged 30 to 39 with multiple sclerosis. The CDR3 coding sequence is TGTGCCAGCAGCTTGTTAGGGGGCCACACCGGGGAGCTGTTTTTT. This codes for CASSLLGGHTGELFF.